This record looks at one TCR beta chain sequence and its context. Germline CDR1 reads MGHRA; CDR2 reads YSYEKL. Trimming shortened V by 5 bases and J by 2 bases, and 12 bases separated the two germline ends. The CDR3 consists of 14 residues. Sequenced by immunoSEQ multiplex PCR; TCRdb stores in-frame clones only, minus some. The table includes around 280,000 clones, around 86% detected once. This entry belongs to a study of blood T cell repertoires in COVID-19. Study information: Sites in the United States, Italy and Spain provided acute and convalescent COVID-19 samples.

Sequences were obtained from peripheral blood. The receptor was isolated from a woman in her 30s who had recovered from COVID-19. This chain connects TRBV4-1 to TRBJ1-1, with D perhaps TRBD1 (6 bases). CDR3 in amino acids: CASSLGGTNTEAFF. CDR3 nucleotides: TGCGCCAGCAGCTTGGGGGGGACAAACACTGAAGCTTTCTTT.